Below, 27 T cell receptor beta chains from the same sample are listed, as sequenced in a study of T cells in tuberculosis. This table comes from immunoSEQ multiplex PCR, and its TCRdb copy is limited to in-frame clones, with some not included. The profile shows over 40,000 clones, around 96% of them singletons. The sequenced material came from PBMCs. The receptor source for this set is a donor aged 5 to 30 with latent tuberculosis or without tuberculosis infection.

This clone has more than one count but fewer than ten. The chain uses TRBV5-1 and TRBJ1-5, with 7 bases lining up with TRBD1. The CDR3 has 17 residues. V trimming: 1 base; J trimming: 1 base; junction bases outside the gene matches: 8. CDR1 is SGHRS, CDR2 YFSETQ, per germline. CDR3 sequence reads: CASSLTPGGLSNQPQHF. For the CDR3, the DNA is TGCGCCAGCAGCTTGACTCCAGGGGGGTTGAGCAATCAGCCCCAGCATTTT.

The chain links TRBV11-3 to TRBJ2-1; no definite D call. This CDR3 region has 15 residues. V gave up 3 bases and J gave up 2 bases, with 11 bases separating them. Germline V gene lookup returns CDR1 SGHNT and CDR2 YENEEA. The CDR3 region is CASSLEIAAYNEQFF. Here the CDR3 DNA reads TGTGCCAGCAGCTTGGAGATCGCTGCCTACAATGAGCAGTTCTTC. Complete variable domain (other parts from reference TRBV11-3 and TRBJ2-1): EAGVVQSPRYKIIEKKQPVAFWCNPISGHNTLYWYLQNLGQGPELLIRYENEEAVDDSQLPKDRFSAERLKGVDSTLKIQPAELGDSAVYLCASSLEIAAYNEQFFGPGTRLTVL.

This chain connects TRBV27 to TRBJ1-1; D remains ambiguous. Trimming shortened V by 3 bases and J by 3 bases, and 8 bases separated the two germline ends. CDR1 is MNHEY and CDR2 is SMNVEV in the germline V gene (reference sequence). CDR3 length: 13 amino acids. The DNA of the CDR3 is TGTGCCAGCAGTTTTGCGGTATACACTGAAGCTTTCTTT. Encoded protein: CASSFAVYTEAFF.

The chain carries TRBV6-4 and TRBJ2-1; 9 nucleotides match TRBD1. CDR1 is MRHNA and CDR2 is SNTAGT in the germline V gene. V gave up 2 bases and J gave up 5 bases; unmatched junction bases: 7. The CDR3 is 16 residues long. This CDR3 is CASSDTGQGPHNEQFF. CDR3 sequence (DNA): TGTGCCAGCAGTGACACGGGACAGGGTCCCCACAATGAGCAGTTCTTC.

The chain recombines TRBV15 with TRBJ2-2; D is possibly TRBD2 (5 bases). The CDR3 runs 15 residues. V lost 0 bases, J lost 5 bases, and 10 bases lay in between. Germline V gene lookup returns CDR1 LNHNV and CDR2 YYDKDF (reference sequence). The CDR3 nucleotides read TGTGCCACCAGCAGAGATGGGATAGCGACCGGGGAGCTGTTTTTT. Translating gives CATSRDGIATGELFF.

This clone came up once. The rearrangement links TRBV4-2 to TRBJ1-2, with TRBD1 as a possible D gene (5 bases). V dropped 4 bases and J dropped 5 bases, with 11 bases sitting between them. This CDR3 is built from 13 residues. Germline V lookup: CDR1 LGHNA, CDR2 YNFKEQ. This chain's CDR3 is CASSPSGGYGYTF. CDR3 in DNA: TGTGCCAGCAGCCCATCCGGGGGATATGGCTACACCTTC.

V usage is TRBV25-1 and J usage is TRBJ1-2, with TRBD1 as a possible D gene (6 bases). Germline loops: CDR1 MGHDK, CDR2 SYGVNS. V dropped 5 bases and J dropped 6 bases, with 16 bases sitting between them. The length of the CDR3 is 14 residues. CDR3 sequence: CASSTRQGMDGYTF. The CDR3 nucleotides are TGTGCCAGCAGTACGAGGCAGGGGATGGATGGCTACACCTTC.

The V and J genes are TRBV28 and TRBJ2-7, with D possibly TRBD2 on 6 matching bases. Germline CDR1 MDHEN, CDR2 SYDVKM. The germline V and J ends were trimmed by 6 bases and 3 bases, with 15 bases remaining between them. This CDR3 is 14 amino acids long. In DNA, the CDR3 is TGTGCCAGCAGGGATCCGGGAGAAGACTACGAGCAGTACTTC. Protein: CASRDPGEDYEQYF.

The V and J genes are TRBV5-1 and TRBJ2-7; TRBD1 matches at 9 bases. CDR1 SGHRS and CDR2 YFSETQ come from the germline V gene. V dropped 4 bases and J dropped 5; count of bases not matched to a gene: 7. This CDR3 has 14 amino acids. The CDR3 sequence: CASSTGTGFNEQYF. The CDR3 DNA sequence: TGCGCCAGCAGCACCGGGACAGGGTTCAACGAGCAGTACTTC.

On this clone: Different DNA sequences within this sample yield the same CDR3. The CDR3: CASSEDRDYGYTF. Written as DNA, the CDR3 is TGTGCCAGCAGTGAAGACAGGGACTATGGCTACACCTTC. The chain carries TRBV2 and TRBJ1-2; possible D gene TRBD1, 6 bases. Trimming removed 1 base at V and 3 bases at J, with 6 bases between. The germline CDR1 and CDR2 sequences are SNHLY and FYNNEI. This CDR3 region has 13 residues.

The chain is built from TRBV18 and TRBJ2-7, with D perhaps matching TRBD1 (6 bases). V lost 3 bases and J lost 1, with 10 bases in between. Germline V lookup: CDR1 KGHSH, CDR2 LQKENI. There are 14 residues in the CDR3. CDR3 amino acids: CASSPRTGSYEQYF. The CDR3 bases are TGTGCCAGCTCACCCAGAACAGGGTCCTACGAGCAGTACTTC.

This clone came up a few times. The chain combines TRBV2 with TRBJ2-7; D gene ambiguous. The CDR3 has 14 amino acids. The germline V and J ends were trimmed by 1 base and 3 bases, with 10 bases remaining between them. CDR1 SNHLY and CDR2 FYNNEI come from the germline V gene. The CDR3 DNA reads TGTGCCAGCAGTGAAGGGCAGATCCTCTACGAGCAGTACTTC. It specifies CASSEGQILYEQYF.

This rearrangement joins TRBV29-1 to TRBJ2-4; D possibly corresponds to TRBD2 (6 bases). The V end was cut by 6 bases, the J end by 0 bases, with 12 bases between. This CDR3 has 14 residues. Per germline, CDR1 SQVTM and CDR2 ANQGSEA. Here the CDR3 DNA reads TGCAGCGTCGCGGGGATACTAGCCAAAAACATTCAGTACTTC. Translated: CSVAGILAKNIQYF.

V and J are TRBV2 and TRBJ2-1, with D perhaps TRBD2 (6 bases). V gave up 7 bases and J gave up 0 bases, with 28 bases separating them. The CDR3 covers 20 residues. The germline V gene has CDR1 SNHLY and CDR2 FYNNEI. The CDR3 region is CASTEAEGWAIIHSYNEQFF. CDR3 nucleotide sequence: TGTGCCAGCACCGAAGCGGAGGGTTGGGCCATAATCCACTCCTACAATGAGCAGTTCTTC.

The chain joins TRBV7-3 to TRBJ1-1; maybe TRBD1 (6 bases). Germline CDR1 reads SGHTA; CDR2 reads FQGTGA. This CDR3 is 14 amino acids long. V was cut by 2 bases and J by 5 bases, with 12 bases left in between. CDR3 DNA sequence: TGTGCCAGCAGCTTATCAGGGGTGGGGACTGAAGCTTTCTTT. This gives the protein CASSLSGVGTEAFF.

This sequence joins TRBV5-6 and TRBJ1-5, with 7 bases that match TRBD1. J was trimmed by 6 bases and V by 3 bases; bases with no gene match: 6. The CDR3 has 14 residues. Germline assignment: CDR1 SGHDT and CDR2 YYEEEE. For the CDR3, the DNA is TGTGCCAGCAGCTCCTCGACAGGGCGTCAGCCCCAGCATTTT. Its translation is CASSSSTGRQPQHF. Drawing the rest from reference TRBV5-6 and TRBJ1-5, the complete variable domain is DAGVTQSPTHLIKTRGQQVTLRCSPKSGHDTVSWYQQALGQGPQFIFQYYEEEERQRGNFPDRFSGHQFPNYSSELNVNALLLGDSALYLCASSSSTGRQPQHFGDGTRLSIL.

The chain employs TRBV18 and TRBJ2-5; 8 bases agree with TRBD1. Germline V gene data show CDR1 as KGHSH and CDR2 as LQKENI. The CDR3 is made up of 14 amino acids. Trimming took 10 bases from V and 5 from J; bases not matched to a gene: 12. This chain's CDR3 is CATNVQGASETQYF. CDR3 nucleotides: TGTGCCACCAACGTTCAGGGGGCCAGCGAGACCCAGTACTTC.

The chain links TRBV27 to TRBJ2-7; 8 bases match TRBD1. Germline V gives CDR1 MNHEY, CDR2 SMNVEV (reference sequence). The CDR3 length is 15 residues. V shed 3 bases, J shed 3 bases, and the junction held 7 bases outside the gene matches. For the CDR3, the DNA is TGTGCCAGCAGTTTCGCAGGGGGCGTCATCTACGAGCAGTACTTC. Protein sequence: CASSFAGGVIYEQYF.

The genes are TRBV7-2 and TRBJ2-4; possible D gene TRBD2, 5 bases. This CDR3 has 17 residues. Germline CDR1 is SGHTA and CDR2 is FQGNSA. Trimming removed 2 bases from V and 0 bases from J, with 14 bases in between. Here the CDR3 reads CASSLSVGSLAKNIQYF. Here the CDR3 DNA reads TGTGCCAGCAGCTTATCCGTGGGGAGCTTAGCCAAAAACATTCAGTACTTC.

The chain has TRBV11-2 and TRBJ1-1; D gene ambiguous. The ends were cut back, 3 bases at V and 3 bases at J, with 17 bases in the middle. Germline-derived CDR1 and CDR2 are SGHAT and FQNNGV. This CDR3 is built from 16 residues. The DNA for the CDR3 is TGTGCCAGCAGCTTCCCAAGAGGAGGTGGGTACACTGAAGCTTTCTTT. This translates into CASSFPRGGGYTEAFF.

The chain has TRBV4-1 and TRBJ2-3; TRBD2 agrees at 8 bases. The CDR3 is 16 amino acids. Germline-derived CDR1 and CDR2 are MGHRA and YSYEKL. The junction had 6 bases not matched to a gene; V was cut back by 3 bases and J by 1 base. CDR3 sequence reads: CASSQGELAGTDTQYF. The CDR3 DNA reads as TGCGCCAGCAGCCAGGGTGAACTAGCGGGCACAGATACGCAGTATTTT.

J is TRBJ1-4 and V is TRBV27; 7 nucleotides align to TRBD1. Germline V gene data show CDR1 as MNHEY and CDR2 as SMNVEV (reference sequence). The CDR3 length is 16 residues. J lost 5 bases, V lost 8 bases, and 14 bases had no gene match. The chain's CDR3 is CASGHGPGQRNEKLFF. DNA of the CDR3: TGTGCCAGCGGCCACGGTCCGGGACAGCGAAATGAAAAACTGTTTTTT.

The chain uses TRBV19 and TRBJ2-7; D may be TRBD1 (5 bases). The germline gives CDR1 LNHDA, CDR2 SQIVND (reference sequence). CDR3 length: 14 amino acids. V lost 3 bases and J lost 0, with 9 bases in between. CDR3 DNA: TGTGCCAGTAGTATGAACAGGATCTCCTACGAGCAGTACTTC. Translating it yields CASSMNRISYEQYF.

The chain joins TRBV2 to TRBJ2-3; 9 nucleotides line up with TRBD2. This CDR3 is built from 15 residues. The germline V gene has CDR1 SNHLY and CDR2 FYNNEI. V was clipped by 3 bases and J by 0 bases; unmatched bases: 1. The CDR3 coding sequence is TGTGCCAGCAGTGAGGGACTAGCAAGCACAGATACGCAGTATTTT. Its translation: CASSEGLASTDTQYF.

The gene calls are TRBV6-5 and TRBJ1-6; TRBD1 aligns across 11 bases. The CDR3 length is 14 residues. The V segment lost 11 bases and the J segment 10 bases; nucleotides outside the gene matches: 10. CDR1 is MNHEY, CDR2 SVGAGI, per germline. The CDR3 DNA reads as TGTGCCTCCACTTGGGACAGGGGGGAGTCACCCCTCCACTTT. Residues: CASTWDRGESPLHF.

V is TRBV7-6 and J is TRBJ1-1; unclear D gene. The CDR3 has 15 amino acids. Germline CDR1 is SGHVS and CDR2 is FNYEAQ. V was shortened by 3 bases and J by 3 bases, with 14 bases between the two germline ends. CDR3 coding DNA: TGTGCCAGCAGCTTTTCGGTCACCCAGGACACTGAAGCTTTCTTT. Amino acid sequence: CASSFSVTQDTEAFF.

The J gene is TRBJ2-2, the V gene TRBV27; 7 bases agree with TRBD1. The CDR3 extends over 15 amino acids. Germline trimming cut 7 bases from V and 1 base from J; bases unmatched to any gene: 6. Germline V lookup: CDR1 MNHEY, CDR2 SMNVEV (reference sequence). The CDR3 sequence: CASTTTGWNTGELFF. CDR3 coding DNA: TGTGCCAGCACCACGACAGGGTGGAACACCGGGGAGCTGTTTTTT.